The 20 T cell receptor beta chains in this list originate from one sample, sequenced in a study of response to subunit inactivated influenza vaccine. In TCRdb, the RT-PCR reads were re-called with MiXCR into one record per CDR3 protein. Altogether 650,000 to 800,000 distinct CDR3 sequences are present, roughly 14% being singletons, with the ten largest covering less than 7%. Specimen: PBMCs from blood, collected approximately 15 days before vaccination. The receptor source for this set is a man aged 45 to 65 who received an inactivated influenza vaccine.

The chain uses TRBV18 and TRBJ2-5, with unresolved D. The CDR3 runs 14 residues. Looked up from germline, CDR1 is KGHSH and CDR2 is LQKENI. V lost 0 bases to trimming and J lost 9 bases, with 14 bases between them. The CDR3 loop reads CASSPPSLLGAQYF. In nucleotides, the CDR3 is TGTGCCAGCTCACCACCATCCCTTCTTGGGGCCCAGTACTTC.

This clonotype showed up just once. The V gene is TRBV6-2 or TRBV6-3, the J gene TRBJ2-7, with D perhaps TRBD2 (5 bases). Per the germline V gene, CDR1 is MNHEY and CDR2 is SVGEGT. V was pared by 5 bases and J by 2 bases, with 16 bases between. The CDR3 has 15 residues. Here the CDR3 DNA reads TGTGCCAGCAGTCCGCTGGCGGGTCCGACCTACGAGCAGTACTTC. This sequence encodes CASSPLAGPTYEQYF.

There are many counts of this clonotype. The gene calls are TRBV6-5 and TRBJ2-3; no clear D gene. Trimming removed 2 bases from V and 2 bases from J, with 17 bases in between. Germline loops: CDR1 MNHEY, CDR2 SVGAGI. The CDR3 has 17 amino acids. CDR3 amino acids: CASSYDRAGTDTDTQYF. The CDR3 DNA is TGTGCCAGCAGTTACGATCGGGCAGGAACCGACACAGATACGCAGTATTTT.

A few counts support this clonotype. The rearrangement links TRBV20-1 to TRBJ1-6; 10 bases are shared with TRBD1. Looked up from germline, CDR1 is DFQATT and CDR2 is SNEGSKA (reference sequence). The ends lost 3 bases at V and 9 bases at J; junction bases unmatched: 8. The CDR3 extends over 15 amino acids. CDR3: CSASGATGGSSPLHF. CDR3 coding DNA: TGCAGTGCTAGTGGGGCGACAGGGGGCAGTTCACCCCTCCACTTT.

In its sample, this clonotype was seen once. A much larger clone differs from this one at a single base, so this may be a read error. The CDR3 reads CAISSRRTGRSGANVLTF. The CDR3 DNA follows: TGTGCCATCAGTTCTCGTCGGACAGGGCGCTCTGGGGCCAACGTCCTGACTTTC. The chain combines TRBV10-3 with TRBJ2-6; 8 nucleotides line up with TRBD1. CDR1 and CDR2 from the germline V gene are ENHRY and SYGVKD. The CDR3 extends over 18 amino acids. V was pared by 5 bases and J by 0 bases, with 9 bases of the junction left unmatched.

This clonotype has more than one count but fewer than ten. V usage is TRBV7-2 and J usage is TRBJ2-3; 11 bases match TRBD2. The CDR3 has 15 residues. Germline assignment: CDR1 SGHTA and CDR2 FQGNSA. J gave up 2 bases and V 6 bases, and 4 bases lay outside the gene matches. Here the CDR3 DNA reads TGTGCCAGCAGAAGGGGACTAGCGGTCACAGATACGCAGTATTTT. Protein sequence: CASRRGLAVTDTQYF.

This rearrangement joins TRBV4-3 to TRBJ2-3; maybe TRBD1 (6 bases). The V and J ends lost 3 bases and 3 bases respectively, with 13 bases between them. This CDR3 is 15 amino acids long. The V gene's germline CDR1 is LGHNA and CDR2 YSLEER. The CDR3 sequence is CASSQQGMETDTQYF. The CDR3 bases are TGCGCCAGCAGCCAGCAGGGGATGGAAACAGATACGCAGTATTTT.

The chain couples TRBV7-8 to TRBJ2-1; D remains unclear. The CDR3 length is 14 residues. V was cut by 4 bases and J by 3 bases, with 10 bases left in between. Germline-derived CDR1 and CDR2 are SGHVS and FQNEAQ. For the CDR3, the DNA is TGTGCCAGCAGCTCCCCCGCAAGCTACAATGAGCAGTTCTTC. Translating it yields CASSSPASYNEQFF.

Turning to this clonotype: A much larger clonotype is one base distant, so this may be a read error. The chain couples TRBV12-3 or TRBV12-4 to TRBJ1-1; the D gene is possibly TRBD1 (6 bases). CDR3 size: 11 residues. The CDR3 sequence: CASRLGGEAFF. In DNA form, the CDR3 reads TGTGCCAGCAGGTTAGGGGGTGAAGCTTTCTTT.

J is TRBJ2-1 and V is TRBV5-6; weak D call: TRBD2 (6 bases). Germline-derived CDR1 and CDR2 are SGHDT and YYEEEE. CDR3 size: 16 residues. Trimming cost V 0 bases and J 7 bases, with 17 bases left between them. Written as DNA, the CDR3 is TGTGCCAGCAGCTTGGTTACGGGAAAACGGGGGAATGAGCAGTTCTTC. Amino acids: CASSLVTGKRGNEQFF.

This clonotype showed up just a few times. The chain combines TRBV20-1 with TRBJ2-1, with D perhaps assigned TRBD1 or TRBD2 (5 bases each). CDR3 length: 14 residues. CDR1 and CDR2 (germline): DFQATT, SNEGSKA (reference sequence). The V end was cut by 6 bases, the J end by 6 bases, with 18 bases between. The CDR3 loop reads CSATTGWGFNEQFF. The DNA of the CDR3 is TGCAGTGCCACAACAGGTTGGGGGTTCAATGAGCAGTTCTTC.

This chain connects TRBV20-1 to TRBJ2-5; D ambiguous. The CDR3 is made up of 12 amino acids. Germline assignment: CDR1 DFQATT and CDR2 SNEGSKA (reference sequence). Trimming cost V 7 bases and J 1 base, with 10 bases left between them. The CDR3 loop reads CSVRLLQETQYF. DNA of the CDR3: TGCAGTGTAAGGCTCCTCCAAGAGACCCAGTACTTC.

The chain employs TRBV9 and TRBJ2-1, with 8 bases fitting TRBD1. Germline V gene sequence: CDR1 SGDLS, CDR2 YYNGEE. The CDR3 spans 15 residues. The V gene end was trimmed by 4 bases and the J gene end by 12 bases; junction bases not matched to a gene: 15. CDR3 residues: CASSMGGDRWFGQFF. The CDR3 bases are TGTGCCAGCAGCATGGGTGGGGACAGGTGGTTTGGGCAGTTCTTC.

This clonotype was seen ten or more times. The J gene is TRBJ2-2, the V gene TRBV7-2, with 9 bases that match TRBD2. The V gene's germline CDR1 is SGHTA and CDR2 FQGNSA. CDR3 length: 14 residues. V lost 7 bases to trimming and J lost 5 bases; unmatched junction nucleotides: 5. CDR3 residues: CASKSAGGTGELFF. The CDR3 region has the DNA TGTGCCAGCAAATCGGCGGGGGGGACCGGGGAGCTGTTTTTT.

This clonotype showed up many times. The chain employs TRBV6-1 and TRBJ2-1; possibly TRBD1 or TRBD2 for D (5 bases each). The CDR3 loop spans 14 amino acids. V shed 5 bases and J shed 7 bases, with 15 bases lying between them. The germline CDR1 and CDR2 sequences are MNHNS and SASEGT. The DNA for the CDR3 is TGTGCCAGCAGTCCTTCCGGCTGGGGGAATGAGCAGTTCTTC. Translated: CASSPSGWGNEQFF.

V is TRBV6-1 and J is TRBJ2-7; D may correspond to TRBD1 or TRBD2 (6 bases each). The CDR3 is made up of 13 amino acids. CDR1 and CDR2 from the germline V gene are MNHNS and SASEGT. V lost 5 bases to trimming and J lost 6 bases, with 14 bases between them. In DNA form, the CDR3 reads TGTGCCAGCAGTACACAGGGAGGAGGCGAGCAGTACTTC. This encodes CASSTQGGGEQYF.

The chain joins TRBV6-2 or TRBV6-3 to TRBJ2-7; the D gene is possibly TRBD2 (6 bases). The CDR3 spans 16 residues. Trimming removed 0 bases from V and 3 bases from J, with 15 bases in between. Germline V gene data show CDR1 as MNHEY and CDR2 as SVGEGT. CDR3 in DNA: TGTGCCAGCAGTTACTCCAGAGCCTCGGGGGACTACGAGCAGTACTTC. Translating it yields CASSYSRASGDYEQYF.

The chain joins TRBV20-1 to TRBJ2-1; 15 positions agree with TRBD2. The V gene's germline CDR1 is DFQATT and CDR2 SNEGSKA (reference sequence). The trim removed 0 bases at V and 7 bases at J, leaving 4 bases unmatched. There are 16 residues in the CDR3. The CDR3 DNA sequence: TGCAGTGCTAGAGATGGCGGACTAGCGGGAGGGAATGAGCAGTTCTTC. Protein: CSARDGGLAGGNEQFF.

This clonotype was observed a handful of times. Here the CDR3 reads CSGIVGRNTEAFF. DNA of the CDR3: TGCAGTGGAATTGTGGGCCGGAACACTGAAGCTTTCTTT. The genes are TRBV29-1 and TRBJ1-1; no clear D. CDR1 is SQVTM, CDR2 ANQGSEA, per germline. The CDR3 extends over 13 amino acids.

The genes are TRBV12-3 or TRBV12-4 and TRBJ2-6; D is ambiguous. This CDR3 is built from 14 residues. Deletions cut 9 bases from V and 1 base from J, with 10 bases between. CDR3 protein: CASTQRSGANVLTF. The CDR3 DNA sequence: TGTGCCAGTACCCAGAGATCTGGGGCCAACGTCCTGACTTTC.